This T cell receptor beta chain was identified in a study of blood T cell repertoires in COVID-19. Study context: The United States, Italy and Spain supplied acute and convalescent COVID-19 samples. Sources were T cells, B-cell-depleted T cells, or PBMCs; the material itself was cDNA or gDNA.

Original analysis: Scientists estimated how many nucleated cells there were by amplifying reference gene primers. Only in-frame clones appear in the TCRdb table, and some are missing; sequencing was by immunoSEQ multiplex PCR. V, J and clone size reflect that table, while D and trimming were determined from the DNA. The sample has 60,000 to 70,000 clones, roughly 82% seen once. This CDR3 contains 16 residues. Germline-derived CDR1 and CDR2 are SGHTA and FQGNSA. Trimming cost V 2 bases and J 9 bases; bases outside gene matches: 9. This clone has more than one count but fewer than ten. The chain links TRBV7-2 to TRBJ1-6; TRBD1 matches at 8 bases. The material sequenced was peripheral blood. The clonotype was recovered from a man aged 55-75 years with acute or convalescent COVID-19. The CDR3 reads CASSLPPQGASSPLHF. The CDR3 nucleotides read TGTGCCAGCAGCTTACCCCCCCAGGGGGCTAGTTCACCCCTCCACTTT.